This T cell receptor beta chain was documented in a study of blood T cell repertoires in COVID-19. At the level of the study: Sources were T cells, B-cell-depleted T cells, or PBMCs; the material itself was cDNA or gDNA.

Original data processing: Nucleated cell counts were estimated from reference gene primer amplification. Only in-frame clones appear in the TCRdb table, and some are missing; sequencing was by immunoSEQ multiplex PCR. That table furnishes V, J and clone size, whereas the DNA furnished D and trimming. The sample contains some 150,000 clones, around 90% of which appear only once. Germline loops: CDR1 SGHAT, CDR2 FQNNGV. The CDR3 has 15 residues. V dropped 4 bases and J dropped 6; count of bases not matched to a gene: 5. The chain combines TRBV11-2 with TRBJ2-1, with 11 nucleotides matching TRBD2. This sequence originates from a human donor in a cohort sampled during active COVID-19. The sequencing sample was made of peripheral blood. CDR3 residues: CASSSVAGGPNEQFF. In nucleotides, the CDR3 is TGTGCCAGCAGCTCCGTAGCGGGGGGGCCCAATGAGCAGTTCTTC.